These 17 T cell receptor beta chains share one sample of origin, sequenced in a study of cytomegalovirus exposure and HLA in healthy donors (dated by TCRdb to 2015 to 2018). The library was made by the immunoSEQ multiplex PCR assay. A mixture of 60 forward primers for TCR Vbeta segments and 13 reverse primers for TCR Jbeta segments was used in the multiplex PCR. Here the immuneACCESS table is served through TCRdb, limited to in-frame sequences with V and J called. Missing clones are a known gap in these copies; in checked studies unresolved V genes cover under half, and the rest lacks a known reason. Present in this sample are around 150,000 clones, around 80% of which were seen just once. The ten most abundant clones make up roughly 4% of the sample. Input material: PBMCs. The receptors come from a woman aged 40 to 49 in good health and CMV-seropositive.

This chain connects TRBV4-2 to TRBJ2-1; tentatively, D is TRBD2 (5 bases). Trimming left V 0 bases short and J 6 bases short, with 12 bases between. CDR1 is LGHNA and CDR2 is YNFKEQ in the germline V gene. This CDR3 region has 15 residues. The CDR3 sequence: CASSQDTGKGNEQFF. DNA of the CDR3: TGTGCCAGCAGCCAAGATACCGGGAAGGGCAATGAGCAGTTCTTC.

The chain links TRBV18 to TRBJ1-2; unclear D gene. This CDR3 is 13 amino acids long. The V gene's germline CDR1 is KGHSH and CDR2 LQKENI. Trimming stripped 3 bases from V and 2 bases from J, with 7 bases between. The CDR3 here is CASSPGTNYGYTF. In nucleotides, the CDR3 is TGTGCCAGCTCACCGGGCACCAACTATGGCTACACCTTC.

This clone was found once. V usage is TRBV18 and J usage is TRBJ2-3, with a possible D match to TRBD1 (5 bases). The germline gives CDR1 KGHSH, CDR2 LQKENI. Trimming left V 7 bases short and J 2 bases short, with 10 bases between. The CDR3 loop spans 13 amino acids. In DNA form, the CDR3 reads TGTGCCAGCTGGGGCCCGTACACAGATACGCAGTATTTT. Protein: CASWGPYTDTQYF.

This sequence joins TRBV27 and TRBJ2-3, with 7 bases fitting TRBD1. After removal of 2 bases from V and 0 bases from J, the junction contained 2 bases not matched to a gene. CDR3 size: 15 residues. CDR1 MNHEY and CDR2 SMNVEV come from the germline V gene (reference sequence). The CDR3 DNA reads TGTGCCAGCAGTTTAGGACAGGCAAGCACAGATACGCAGTATTTT. Translated, it gives CASSLGQASTDTQYF.

The chain couples TRBV9 to TRBJ2-1; 12 bases line up with TRBD2. Germline values: CDR1 SGDLS, CDR2 YYNGEE. The J segment lost 6 bases and the V segment lost 4 bases, leaving 8 bases of the junction unmatched. The CDR3 has 16 residues. The CDR3 DNA follows: TGTGCCAGCAGCTGGACTAGCGGGGCTTTGGGCAATGAGCAGTTCTTC. It encodes CASSWTSGALGNEQFF.

The chain is built from TRBV29-1 and TRBJ2-7; tentatively, D is TRBD2 (5 bases). V lost 5 bases, J lost 4 bases, and 21 bases lay in between. CDR1 is SQVTM and CDR2 is ANQGSEA in the germline V gene. CDR3 length: 15 residues. CDR3 region: CSVYLAGRRPYEQYF. CDR3 coding DNA: TGCAGCGTTTACTTGGCCGGACGGAGGCCGTACGAGCAGTACTTC.

The V and J genes are TRBV5-1 and TRBJ2-3, with 7 bases fitting TRBD2. CDR3 length: 15 amino acids. The ends lost 5 bases at V and 2 bases at J; junction bases unmatched: 8. Germline-derived CDR1 and CDR2 are SGHRS and YFSETQ. The CDR3 region has the DNA TGCGCCAGCAGAAGACTAGCACAATTCACAGATACGCAGTATTTT. Translation gives CASRRLAQFTDTQYF.

This clone turned up a few times. The rearrangement uses TRBV28 and TRBJ2-2, with D possibly being TRBD1 (5 bases). The length of the CDR3 is 13 residues. Germline V gene data show CDR1 as MDHEN and CDR2 as SYDVKM. Written as DNA, the CDR3 is TGTGCGGTGGTAGGGGCGAACACCGGGGAGCTGTTTTTT. This gives the protein CAVVGANTGELFF.

The chain uses TRBV5-4 and TRBJ2-2; TRBD2 agrees at 7 bases. The trim removed 1 base at V and 7 bases at J, leaving 7 bases unmatched. Looked up from germline, CDR1 is SGHNT and CDR2 is YYREEE (reference sequence). The CDR3 spans 15 residues. CDR3 sequence reads: CASSLWGGVDGELFF. In DNA form, the CDR3 reads TGTGCCAGCAGCTTGTGGGGGGGTGTGGACGGGGAGCTGTTTTTT.

The rearrangement uses TRBV15 and TRBJ1-6; D is ambiguous. In germline, CDR1 is LNHNV, CDR2 YYDKDF (reference sequence). The CDR3 consists of 15 residues. Trimming shortened V by 2 bases and J by 10 bases, and 15 bases separated the two germline ends. CDR3 protein: CATSRSGVDRSPLHF. Written as DNA, the CDR3 is TGTGCCACCAGCAGATCCGGGGTGGACCGGTCACCCCTCCACTTT.

V and J are TRBV5-5 and TRBJ2-1, with TRBD2 matching 7 bases. The CDR3 is made up of 15 amino acids. V gave up 2 bases and J gave up 4 bases; unmatched junction bases: 6. The germline V gene encodes CDR1 SGHKS and CDR2 YYEKEE (reference sequence). Written as DNA, the CDR3 is TGTGCCAGCAGCTTCGAACTAGCGACTTACAATGAGCAGTTCTTC. Translating it yields CASSFELATYNEQFF.

This clone was counted a few times. The chain joins TRBV6-8 to TRBJ1-1; D might be TRBD1 (5 bases). This CDR3 has 15 amino acids. Germline V gives CDR1 MNHGY, CDR2 SAAAGT. V dropped 6 bases and J dropped 1 base, with 15 bases sitting between them. This CDR3 is CASSPRRAGNTEAFF. CDR3 DNA: TGTGCCAGCAGCCCCCGCAGGGCAGGGAACACTGAAGCTTTCTTT.

This chain connects TRBV18 to TRBJ1-4; D is perhaps TRBD1 (5 bases). The length of the CDR3 is 16 residues. Looked up from germline, CDR1 is KGHSH and CDR2 is LQKENI. Trimming pared 3 bases from V and 5 bases from J, leaving 16 bases between. The DNA for the CDR3 is TGTGCCAGCTCACCGTATTATTTGGACACCAATGAAAAACTGTTTTTT. This encodes CASSPYYLDTNEKLFF.

This rearrangement joins TRBV10-2 to TRBJ1-1; D remains unclear. Germline V gives CDR1 WSHSY, CDR2 SAAADI. The CDR3 spans 14 residues. Deletions cut 7 bases from V and 4 bases from J, with 16 bases between. The CDR3 is CASTQSTAGTEAFF. Written as DNA, the CDR3 is TGCGCCAGCACCCAATCAACGGCAGGCACTGAAGCTTTCTTT.

V usage is TRBV7-2 and J usage is TRBJ2-7, with D perhaps TRBD2 (6 bases). The length of the CDR3 is 14 residues. The V end was cut by 1 base, the J end by 6 bases, with 13 bases between. Germline V gives CDR1 SGHTA, CDR2 FQGNSA. Written as DNA, the CDR3 is TGTGCCAGCAGCTTAGTTGTGGGAGGTCTCGAGCAGTACTTC. This codes for CASSLVVGGLEQYF.

This clone was seen a single time. The V call is TRBV5-1, the J call TRBJ1-3, with D hard to call. The germline gives CDR1 SGHRS, CDR2 YFSETQ. Trimming took 0 bases from V and 4 from J, leaving 11 bases between them. The CDR3 covers 15 residues. The CDR3 here is CASSLVAATGNTIYF. CDR3 nucleotide sequence: TGCGCCAGCAGCTTGGTTGCAGCGACCGGAAACACCATATATTTT.

The chain recombines TRBV11-1 with TRBJ2-1; D may be TRBD1 (6 bases). V was clipped by 8 bases and J by 9 bases, with 17 bases between them. This CDR3 comprises 13 residues. Per germline, CDR1 SGHAT and CDR2 FQDESV (reference sequence). The CDR3 sequence is CASHGGGYGEQFF. Here the CDR3 DNA reads TGTGCCAGCCATGGGGGCGGTTATGGTGAGCAGTTCTTC. The full variable domain, its missing parts supplied by reference TRBV11-1 and TRBJ2-1, is EAEVAQSPRYKITEKSQAVAFWCDPISGHATLYWYRQILGQGPELLVQFQDESVVDDSQLPKDRFSAERLKGVDSTLKIQPAELGDSAMYLCASHGGGYGEQFFGPGTRLTVL.